This TCR beta chain derives from a study of blood T cell repertoires in COVID-19. Study summary: Nucleic acid was either cDNA or gDNA, and it came from T cells, B-cell-depleted T cells, or PBMCs.

Repertoires were generated with immunoSEQ multiplex PCR, while TCRdb's copy carries only in-frame clones and drops some. The sample includes approximately 280,000 clones, 75% to 90% of them seen just once. Trimming shortened V by 7 bases and J by 5 bases, and 29 bases separated the two germline ends. Germline V lookup: CDR1 SGHAT, CDR2 FQNNGV. The CDR3 is 18 residues long. The J gene is TRBJ1-1, the V gene TRBV11-2, with D maybe TRBD1 (6 bases). This clonotype was sampled from a man in his forties with acute or convalescent COVID-19. The sequenced material came from peripheral blood. CDR3: CASIHLLGSQQRGTEAFF. The CDR3 nucleotides read TGTGCCAGCATCCACCTACTGGGGAGTCAACAGAGGGGGACTGAAGCTTTCTTT.